The 8 T cell receptor beta chains presented below share a single source sample, sequenced in a study of blood T cells in healthy people across ages. Next came a second PCR, run for 7 to 11 cycles, which used a sample-barcoded 5' primer along with a J-beta primer mix. TCRdb re-analysed the 5' RACE reads in MiXCR, keeping a single row per CDR3 protein. Found here are about 1.6 million distinct CDR3 sequences, 30% to 35% of them singletons; the top ten hold approximately 10%. What was sequenced was blood. The receptors here all came from a woman aged 25 to 39 in good health.

This clonotype has a handful of counts. The chain joins TRBV5-1 to TRBJ2-7; D ambiguous. Germline V gene data show CDR1 as SGHRS and CDR2 as YFSETQ. CDR3 length: 14 residues. Trimming cost V 0 bases and J 5 bases, with 12 bases left between them. CDR3 coding DNA: TGCGCCAGCAGCTTGGTTTGGTCTAACCACGAGCAGTACTTC. Protein product: CASSLVWSNHEQYF.

This clonotype was seen at least ten times. The rearrangement links TRBV20-1 to TRBJ2-5; 11 bases are a match to TRBD1. The CDR3 has 15 amino acids. The junction had 10 bases not matched to a gene; V was cut back by 6 bases and J by 4 bases. Germline V CDR1 and CDR2: DFQATT, SNEGSKA (reference sequence). The DNA for the CDR3 is TGCAGTGCCACCACCGGGACAGGGGGGGCAGAGACCCAGTACTTC. Protein product: CSATTGTGGAETQYF.

The V and J genes are TRBV30 and TRBJ2-6; no firm D call. V lost 4 bases and J 1 base, leaving 8 bases between the germline ends. From germline, CDR1 is GTSNPN and CDR2 SVGIG (reference sequence). The CDR3 length is 14 residues. The CDR3 DNA reads as TGTGCCTGGACCCCAGGTTCTGGGGCCAACGTCCTGACTTTC. This gives the protein CAWTPGSGANVLTF.

This clonotype was observed a handful of times. The chain recombines TRBV24-1 with TRBJ1-5; tentative D call: TRBD1 (5 bases). The CDR3 has 16 amino acids. The germline V gene has CDR1 KGHDR and CDR2 SFDVKD. Trimming removed 3 bases at V and 2 bases at J, with 13 bases between. CDR3 bases: TGTGCCACCAGTGATACCCAGGGAGGTCGCAATCAGCCCCAGCATTTT. The encoded protein is CATSDTQGGRNQPQHF.

About this clonotype itself: At one end the junction does not follow the germline gene, possibly because of a read error. The chain is built from TRBV13 and TRBJ2-7, with D possibly being TRBD1 (6 bases). There are 17 residues in the CDR3. The germline CDR1 and CDR2 sequences are PRHDT and FYEKMQ (reference sequence). The CDR3 region is CASSLGRRTAFAYERYF. CDR3 DNA: TGTGCCAGCAGCTTGGGACGGAGGACAGCGTTCGCCTACGAGCGGTACTTC. Together with reference TRBV13 and TRBJ2-7, the CDR3 gives the full variable domain: AAGVIQSPRHLIKEKRETATLKCYPIPRHDTVYWYQQGPGQDPQFLISFYEKMQSDKGSIPDRFSAQQFSDYHSELNMSSLELGDSALYFCASSLGRRTAFAYERYFGPGTRLTVT.

The chain links TRBV27 to TRBJ2-5; 9 bases align to TRBD2. Unmatched junction bases numbered 13, after V lost 8 bases and J lost 6 bases. This CDR3 has 15 residues. Germline CDR1 and CDR2: MNHEY and SMNVEV (reference sequence). The CDR3 DNA reads TGTGCCAGCTCTCCCCCTTCTAGCGGGGCAAAGACCCAGTACTTC. Protein sequence: CASSPPSSGAKTQYF.

This clonotype was seen a handful of times. The chain carries TRBV7-2 and TRBJ2-3; D unclear. Germline V gives CDR1 SGHTA, CDR2 FQGNSA. Trimming left V 5 bases short and J 1 base short, with 10 bases between. The CDR3 sequence is 14 residues long. The CDR3 is CASSQALGTDTQYF. In DNA form, the CDR3 reads TGTGCCAGCAGCCAGGCCCTCGGCACAGATACGCAGTATTTT.

The chain carries TRBV7-9 and TRBJ2-7; 14 nucleotides line up with TRBD2. The length of the CDR3 is 18 residues. V shed 1 base, J shed 2 bases, and the junction held 7 bases outside the gene matches. Germline V gene sequence: CDR1 SEHNR, CDR2 FQNEAQ (reference sequence). As DNA, the CDR3 is TGTGCCAGCAGCTTAGTTAGGACTAGCGGGAGGACGACCTACGAGCAGTACTTC. Amino acid sequence: CASSLVRTSGRTTYEQYF.